This is a list of T cell receptor beta chains from one sample in a study of Graves' ophthalmopathy and Graves' hyperthyroidism. TCRdb re-analysed the multiplex PCR reads in MiXCR, keeping a single row per CDR3 protein. The sample has hundreds of thousands of distinct CDR3 sequences, around a fifth seen once. Sequenced material: peripheral blood. All receptors derive from a woman younger than 35 with stable Graves' hyperthyroidism. Both conserved end residues are part of each CDR3. Each record gives: clone size, V gene, J gene, D gene, CDR3 protein, CDR3 DNA. A D gene is named only where the DNA matches it firmly. Clone size is not always given. Where it is, it says once, few, many or a class for expanded clones.

>many|TRBV19|TRBJ1-6|.
CASSIGELGNSPLHF
TGTGCCAGTAGTATAGGTGAATTGGGAAATTCACCCCTCCACTTT
>.|TRBV28|TRBJ1-1|TRBD1
CASSRRTGDGAFF
TGTGCCAGCAGTCGCCGGACAGGGGACGGGGCTTTCTTT
>many|TRBV30|TRBJ1-3|.
CAWSVRGNPGNTIYF
TGTGCCTGGAGTGTACGAGGAAATCCTGGAAACACCATATATTTT
>.|TRBV30|TRBJ1-1|TRBD1
CAWTSDRGFTEAFF
TGTGCCTGGACTAGCGACAGGGGGTTCACTGAAGCTTTCTTT
>many|TRBV14|TRBJ2-7|.
CASSQTVMGYEQYF
TGTGCCAGCAGCCAAACCGTGATGGGCTACGAGCAGTACTTC
>many|TRBV19|TRBJ1-1|.
CATFYGVGGERTEAFF
TGTGCCACCTTCTATGGGGTCGGGGGTGAGAGAACTGAAGCTTTCTTT
>many|TRBV20-1|TRBJ1-2|.
CNPGLWRRGYGYTF
TGCAATCCGGGCCTCTGGCGGAGGGGGTATGGCTACACCTTC
>many|TRBV19|TRBJ1-5|TRBD1
CASSATGGDQPQHF
TGTGCCAGTAGTGCCACAGGGGGCGATCAGCCCCAGCATTTT
>many|TRBV7-2|TRBJ1-1|TRBD1
CASSQDRGRSTEAFF
TGTGCCAGCAGCCAGGACAGGGGGCGATCCACTGAAGCTTTCTTT
>many|TRBV24-1|TRBJ1-5|.
CATGPGYSNQPQHF
TGTGCCACCGGGCCTGGGTATAGCAATCAGCCCCAGCATTTT
>many|TRBV30|TRBJ1-6|.
CAWRPSSNSPLHF
TGTGCCTGGAGACCCTCTTCTAATTCACCCCTCCACTTT
>.|TRBV2|TRBJ2-7|.
CASSSHGTSFYEQYF
TGTGCCAGCAGTTCACACGGGACATCTTTCTACGAGCAGTACTTC
>.|TRBV24-1|TRBJ2-5|TRBD2
CATSALTSGGEETQYF
TGTGCCACCAGTGCCTTGACTAGCGGGGGAGAAGAGACCCAGTACTTC
>many|TRBV6-2/TRBV6-3|TRBJ1-1|.
CASRSANTEAFF
TGTGCCAGCAGGTCAGCCAACACTGAAGCTTTCTTT
>.|TRBV9|TRBJ2-7|TRBD1
CASSIGTGGGYEQYF
TGTGCCAGCAGCATCGGGACAGGGGGCGGCTACGAGCAGTACTTC
>.|TRBV28|TRBJ2-7|.
CASNTGYEQYF
TGTGCCAGCAACACCGGGTACGAGCAGTACTTC
>few|TRBV28|TRBJ1-1|TRBD1
CASSRGGRWNTEAFF
TGTGCCAGCAGTCGAGGGGGCCGGTGGAACACTGAAGCTTTCTTT
>many|TRBV6-5|TRBJ1-2|.
CASSYSRTDYGYTF
TGTGCCAGCAGTTACTCGCGGACAGACTATGGCTACACCTTC
>.|TRBV28|TRBJ1-5|.
CASSPGPAAGFNQPQHF
TGTGCCAGCAGCCCTGGCCCGGCTGCAGGATTCAATCAGCCCCAGCATTTT
>.|TRBV12-5|TRBJ1-5|.
CASGTDRLHQPQHF
TGTGCTAGTGGCACGGACCGCCTCCATCAGCCCCAGCATTTT
>few|TRBV4-1|TRBJ2-2|TRBD2
CASSQDDPSGILNTGELFF
TGCGCCAGCAGCCAAGATGACCCTAGCGGGATTCTGAACACCGGGGAGCTGTTTTTT
>.|TRBV6-5|TRBJ1-1|.
CASSYYVENTEAFF
TGTGCCAGCAGTTACTACGTCGAGAACACTGAAGCTTTCTTT
>many|TRBV5-4|TRBJ1-1|TRBD1
CASSSKADGQGNTEAFF
TGTGCCAGCAGCTCCAAAGCTGACGGACAGGGGAACACTGAAGCTTTCTTT
>many|TRBV28|TRBJ2-7|.
CAGSTEGGGSYEQYF
TGTGCCGGCAGCACCGAGGGGGGTGGTAGCTACGAGCAGTACTTC
>.|TRBV6-9|TRBJ1-5|.
CASIEDTFEPQHF
TGTGCCAGCATCGAAGACACCTTCGAGCCCCAGCATTTT
>many|TRBV19|TRBJ2-2|.
CASSIRSLSGTTNTGELFF
TGTGCCAGTAGTATTCGGAGTCTCAGTGGAACAACGAACACCGGGGAGCTGTTTTTT
>many|TRBV28|TRBJ2-3|TRBD2
CASNHPASGTSDTQYF
TGTGCCAGCAACCACCCGGCTAGCGGGACGTCAGATACGCAGTATTTT
>many|TRBV25-1|TRBJ1-3|.
CASSESLGRPGIYF
TGTGCCAGCAGTGAATCCCTCGGCCGGCCGGGCATATATTTT
>many|TRBV6-1|TRBJ2-5|.
CASSEARPAYQETQYF
TGTGCCAGCAGTGAAGCTCGCCCAGCCTACCAAGAGACCCAGTACTTC
>many|TRBV12-3/TRBV12-4|TRBJ1-1|TRBD1
CASRAGTGSTKGTEAFF
TGTGCCAGCAGGGCCGGGACAGGGTCAACGAAGGGCACTGAAGCTTTCTTT
>many|TRBV2|TRBJ1-5|TRBD1
CASRTGLGQPQHF
TGTGCCAGCAGGACAGGGCTCGGTCAGCCCCAGCATTTT
>few|TRBV7-2|TRBJ1-5|TRBD1
CASSFRGPEPQHF
TGTGCCAGCAGCTTTAGGGGGCCCGAGCCCCAGCATTTT
>many|TRBV20-1|TRBJ2-7|.
CSARDQVGGYEQYF
TGCAGTGCTAGAGATCAAGTAGGCGGCTACGAGCAGTACTTC
>many|TRBV12-3/TRBV12-4|TRBJ2-7|TRBD2
CASSLWGGIGYEQYF
TGTGCCAGCAGTTTATGGGGGGGAATCGGCTACGAGCAGTACTTC
>.|TRBV5-1|TRBJ1-2|TRBD1
CASSSSGGVYGYTF
TGCGCCAGCAGCTCATCAGGGGGCGTCTATGGCTACACCTTC
>many|TRBV4-1|TRBJ2-7|.
CASSRATGPGAYEQYF
TGCGCCAGCAGTCGGGCGACAGGGCCGGGGGCCTACGAGCAGTACTTC
>few|TRBV2|TRBJ2-7|TRBD2
CASSIAGGPSEQYF
TGTGCCAGCAGTATAGCGGGAGGGCCCTCCGAGCAGTACTTC
>many|TRBV28|TRBJ1-2|TRBD1
CASSTDRGDYGYTF
TGTGCCAGCAGCACAGACAGGGGGGACTATGGCTACACCTTC
>once|TRBV6-1|TRBJ1-5|TRBD1
CASSVGQGLNQPQHF
TGTGCCAGCAGTGTAGGACAGGGCCTCAATCAGCCCCAGCATTTT
>.|TRBV14|TRBJ2-7|TRBD1
CASSHGQGSYEQYF
TGTGCCAGCAGCCATGGACAGGGTTCCTACGAGCAGTACTTC
>many|TRBV6-1|TRBJ1-1|.
CAAITEAFF
TGTGCAGCGATCACTGAAGCTTTCTTT
>many|TRBV7-9|TRBJ1-1|.
CASSPKDGTEAFF
TGTGCCAGCAGCCCCAAGGACGGCACTGAAGCTTTCTTT
>many|TRBV20-1|TRBJ2-7|TRBD1
CSASVQGAGEQYF
TGCAGTGCTAGTGTCCAGGGGGCGGGAGAGCAGTACTTC
>many|TRBV2|TRBJ2-7|.
CASSPRANSYEQYF
TGTGCCAGCAGCCCGAGGGCCAACTCCTACGAGCAGTACTTC
>.|TRBV7-8|TRBJ2-7|TRBD1
CASSHWGQPYEQYF
TGTGCCAGCAGCCACTGGGGACAGCCCTACGAGCAGTACTTC
>many|TRBV7-2|TRBJ2-2|TRBD2
CASRAGTTNTGELFF
TGTGCCAGCAGAGCCGGGACTACTAACACCGGGGAGCTGTTTTTT